The next 9 T cell receptor beta chains were all read from a single sample in a study of beta chain features in type 1 diabetes. The study reverse transcribed the entire isolated RNA, so it sequenced expressed TCRB transcripts. Sequencing was performed with immunoSEQ multiplex PCR; in TCRdb, only in-frame clones are kept and a portion is missing. In the table there are roughly 290,000 clones, 8% of which are singletons. The sample taken for sequencing was central memory CD4+ T cells from blood. These receptors were taken from a woman aged 18-35 years in good health.

In its sample, this clone was seen a few times. The chain couples TRBV27 to TRBJ1-3; the D is unclear. Between the trimmed V and J ends, which lost 6 bases and 0 bases, there was a span of 12 bases. The CDR3 is 15 amino acids. CDR1 MNHEY and CDR2 SMNVEV come from the germline V gene (reference sequence). The CDR3 DNA sequence: TGTGCCAGCAGGGGCGGCGGTATCTCTGGAAACACCATATATTTT. This encodes CASRGGGISGNTIYF.

This clone showed up just a few times. The chain carries TRBV4-1 and TRBJ1-2; D might be TRBD1 (5 bases). This CDR3 has 14 residues. V dropped 4 bases and J dropped 3 bases, with 12 bases sitting between them. Per the germline V gene, CDR1 is MGHRA and CDR2 is YSYEKL. The CDR3 sequence: CASSRGAADYGYTF. Here the CDR3 DNA reads TGCGCCAGCAGCCGGGGCGCGGCTGACTATGGCTACACCTTC.

This clone has a count of ten or more. The rearrangement links TRBV7-9 to TRBJ2-3; 10 bases agree with TRBD2. Germline V gives CDR1 SEHNR, CDR2 FQNEAQ (reference sequence). The trim removed 8 bases at V and 3 bases at J, leaving 5 bases unmatched. The CDR3 consists of 14 residues. The CDR3 protein is CASEAGLATDTQYF. As DNA, the CDR3 is TGTGCCAGCGAGGCGGGACTAGCGACAGATACGCAGTATTTT.

This clone was detected a few times. Other DNA sequences in this sample translate to the same CDR3. This sequence joins TRBV7-9 and TRBJ1-1; TRBD1 is a possible D gene (6 bases). V lost 1 base and J lost 8, with 8 bases in between. Germline V CDR1 and CDR2: SEHNR, FQNEAQ (reference sequence). The CDR3 has 12 residues. CDR3 nucleotides: TGTGCCAGCAGCTTAGGTGACAGGGAAGCTTTCTTT. This translates into CASSLGDREAFF.

The chain couples TRBV7-9 to TRBJ2-7, with D possibly TRBD2 on 5 matching bases. This CDR3 spans 16 amino acids. V was pared by 1 base and J by 1 base, with 14 bases between. Germline-derived CDR1 and CDR2 are SEHNR and FQNEAQ (reference sequence). CDR3 loop: CASSLGRPGMSYEQYF. CDR3 coding DNA: TGTGCCAGCAGCTTAGGAAGGCCCGGGATGTCCTACGAGCAGTACTTC.

This clone has just a few counts. This specimen includes other DNA sequences encoding the same CDR3. This chain connects TRBV5-1 to TRBJ2-1; no reliable D call. This CDR3 has 15 residues. Germline CDR1 SGHRS, CDR2 YFSETQ. The germline V and J ends were trimmed by 1 base and 0 bases, with 8 bases remaining between them. In DNA form, the CDR3 reads TGCGCCAGCAGCTTGACGGTCAGCTCCTACAATGAGCAGTTCTTC. It yields the protein CASSLTVSSYNEQFF.

This clone was detected ten times or more. The chain recombines TRBV7-9 with TRBJ2-3, with D hard to call. The CDR3 runs 14 residues. V was cut by 5 bases and J by 4 bases, with 13 bases left in between. In germline, CDR1 is SEHNR, CDR2 FQNEAQ (reference sequence). The CDR3 DNA sequence: TGTGCCAGCAGCCAGGTTCAGTCCCCAGATACGCAGTATTTT. This codes for CASSQVQSPDTQYF.

The chain has TRBV6-6 and TRBJ1-1; maybe TRBD1 (5 bases). The CDR3 is 13 residues long. CDR1 is MNHNY, CDR2 SVGAGI, per germline (reference sequence). The V and J ends lost 8 bases and 4 bases respectively, with 14 bases between them. The CDR3 sequence: CASFQGTATEAFF. In nucleotides, the CDR3 is TGTGCCAGCTTCCAGGGTACGGCCACTGAAGCTTTCTTT.

V is TRBV4-1 and J is TRBJ1-2; D is possibly TRBD1 (5 bases). Germline CDR1 MGHRA, CDR2 YSYEKL. The CDR3 runs 17 residues. V lost 2 bases and J lost 8, with 24 bases in between. The CDR3 DNA reads TGCGCCAGCAGCCAACCCAACCCGTGGGGCTCCTATGAGGGCTACACCTTC. This sequence encodes CASSQPNPWGSYEGYTF.